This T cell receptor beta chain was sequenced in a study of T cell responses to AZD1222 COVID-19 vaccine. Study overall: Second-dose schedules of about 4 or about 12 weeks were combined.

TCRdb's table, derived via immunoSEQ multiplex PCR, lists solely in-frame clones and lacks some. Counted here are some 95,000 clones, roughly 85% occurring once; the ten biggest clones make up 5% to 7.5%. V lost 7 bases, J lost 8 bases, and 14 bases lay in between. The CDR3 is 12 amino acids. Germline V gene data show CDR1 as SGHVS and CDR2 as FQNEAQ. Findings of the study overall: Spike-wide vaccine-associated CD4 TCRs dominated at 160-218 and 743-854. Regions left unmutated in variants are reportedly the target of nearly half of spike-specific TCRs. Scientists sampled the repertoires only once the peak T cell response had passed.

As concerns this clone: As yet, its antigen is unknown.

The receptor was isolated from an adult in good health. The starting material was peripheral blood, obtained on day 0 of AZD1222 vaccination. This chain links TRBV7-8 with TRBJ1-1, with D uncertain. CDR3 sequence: CASTLLVREAFF. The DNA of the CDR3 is TGTGCCAGCACCCTGCTTGTCAGGGAAGCTTTCTTT.